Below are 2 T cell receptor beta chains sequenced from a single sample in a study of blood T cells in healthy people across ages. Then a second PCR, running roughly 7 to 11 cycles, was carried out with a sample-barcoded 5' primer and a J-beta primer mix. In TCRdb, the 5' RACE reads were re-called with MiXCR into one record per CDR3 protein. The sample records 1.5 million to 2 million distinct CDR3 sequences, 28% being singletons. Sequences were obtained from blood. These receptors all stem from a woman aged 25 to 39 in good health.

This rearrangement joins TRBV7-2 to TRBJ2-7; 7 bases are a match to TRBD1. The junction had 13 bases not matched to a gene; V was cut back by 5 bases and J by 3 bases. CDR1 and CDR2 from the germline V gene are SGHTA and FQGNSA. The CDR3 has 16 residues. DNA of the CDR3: TGTGCCAGCAGCCCACATCCTACCGGGACAGACTACGAGCAGTACTTC. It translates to CASSPHPTGTDYEQYF.

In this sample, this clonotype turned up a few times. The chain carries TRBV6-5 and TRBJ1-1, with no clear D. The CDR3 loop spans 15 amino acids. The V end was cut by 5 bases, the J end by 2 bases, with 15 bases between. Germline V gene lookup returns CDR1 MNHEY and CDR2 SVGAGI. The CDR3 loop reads CASSPRLHLNTEAFF. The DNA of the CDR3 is TGTGCCAGCAGTCCAAGACTACACTTAAACACTGAAGCTTTCTTT.